This TCR beta chain came from a study of T cell responses to AZD1222 COVID-19 vaccine (dated by TCRdb to about 2021). About the investigation overall: Because spike-specific TCR depth and breadth did not differ between the two schedules, AZD1222 recipients who got a second dose at roughly 4 weeks were pooled with those who got a second dose at roughly 12 weeks. A total of approximately 240 trial participants underwent TCR sequencing, of whom approximately 210 received two doses of AZD1222 and around 25 received two doses of the MenACWY control vaccine. Trial participants were enrolled into age subgroups of 18-55, 56-69 and 70-plus years, which contained approximately 150, 28 and 58 TCR-sequenced participants, respectively. What the authors observed across the whole study: In the small 56-69-year group, the increase in depth fell short of significance, most likely because of low power. Because no day 14 peak-response samples were available, the repertoires could be characterized only after the peak T cell response. CD4 TCRs associated with the vaccine covered the entire spike protein, and the dominant responses were in regions 160-218 and 743-854. Reportedly, almost half of the unique spike-specific TCRs recognized epitopes lying outside the regions that are mutated in the B.1.351 and B.1.1.7 variants. Participants were mostly white British and included more females than males, and it was suggested by the authors that clonal diversity may have been underestimated. A significant rise in spike-specific TCR breadth and depth was observed after two AZD1222 doses relative to day 0 and relative to MenACWY recipients. Only six or seven AZD1222 recipients were SARS-CoV-2 seropositive at baseline, limiting conclusions about previously exposed vaccinees.

This specimen's time point label, per the study, means: baseline before first vaccination. Samples from vaccinated people were obtained from the UK trials COV001 and COV002, which included a single-blind randomized controlled phase 2/3 trial of AZD1222 (ChAdOx1 nCoV-19) in healthy adults. Trial participant PBMC samples were collected at day 0 and day 28 after the second dose for TCRbeta chain sequencing. The CDR3 regions of human TCRbeta chains were analyzed by immunosequencing. The authors processed their data as follows. Repertoire TCRs were matched against a reference library of SARS-CoV-2-specific TCRs generated with the MIRA antigen-specificity platform. Breadth meant the fraction of unique TCRs that were SARS-CoV-2-associated, whereas depth meant the fraction of total T cells that were SARS-CoV-2-associated. Using the MIRA data, each spike-specific TCR was assigned both to the spike region to which the TCR was reactive and to a CD4 or CD8 class. Log10-transformed breadth and depth values were compared by one-way ANOVA with Sidak's multiple comparisons tests. TCRdb's version of the immuneACCESS table is confined to in-frame rearrangements and falls short of the full clone set. An unresolved V gene accounts for under half of the shortfall where checked; the remainder is of unknown origin. V and J calls and clone size are those listed in that table; D and trimming were worked out from the DNA. The sample yields 45,000 to 60,000 clones; roughly 85% were counted once. About 3.9% of the sample belongs to the ten largest clones.

The germline V gene specifies MDHEN as CDR1 and SYDVKM as CDR2. Trimming takes 6 bases off V and 5 bases off J; junction bases not matched to a gene: 6. From its cysteine to its phenylalanine, the CDR3 spans 13 amino acids. The CDR3 DNA has 39 bases and is translated from base 1. On this clone: This clone's antigen is unknown. Per-base qualities were not stored, and no clone one base away is much larger.

Recombination joined TRBV28 with TRBJ1-2; a stretch of 7 junction bases matches TRBD1. The sample here was peripheral blood, taken on day 0 of AZD1222 vaccination. The receptor's source is an adult in good health. The CDR3 protein is CASRPGGPYGYTF. At the DNA level, the sequence is TGTGCCAGCAGACCAGGGGGGCCTTATGGCTACACCTTC.